Following are 24 T cell receptor beta chains from one sample sequenced in a study of blood T cells in healthy people across ages. Combining a sample-barcoded 5' primer with a J-beta primer mix, a second PCR ran for roughly 6 to 12 cycles. TCRdb used MiXCR to reprocess the 5' RACE reads, holding one entry per CDR3 protein. The repertoire holds some 790,000 distinct CDR3 sequences, with around 30% as singletons. Sequencing used blood. These receptors came from a woman older than 75 in good health.

Ten or more counts support this clonotype. The chain has TRBV12-3 or TRBV12-4 and TRBJ2-6, with TRBD1 matching over 7 bases. Trimming at V came to 7 bases and at J to 1 base, leaving 10 bases not matched to a gene. The CDR3 runs 17 residues. CDR3 DNA sequence: TGTGCCAGCACCGGGGACAGTTGGAGATCTGGGGCCAACGTCCTGACTTTC. It yields the protein CASTGDSWRSGANVLTF.

The CDR3 loop is CSAPTKGQAYGHQETQYF. The CDR3 coding sequence is TGCAGCGCCCCGACCAAGGGACAGGCCTACGGTCACCAAGAGACCCAGTACTTC. J is TRBJ2-5 and V is TRBV20-1, with 8 bases matching TRBD1. CDR1 and CDR2 from the germline V gene are DFQATT and SNEGSKA (reference sequence). CDR3 length equals 18 residues.

This clonotype was observed a few times. The rearrangement joins TRBV7-2 to TRBJ2-1; perhaps TRBD2 as D (6 bases). This CDR3 has 16 amino acids. V dropped 4 bases and J dropped 0 bases, with 13 bases sitting between them. In germline, CDR1 is SGHTA, CDR2 FQGNSA. This CDR3 is CASSSGLPPSYNEQFF. CDR3 nucleotide sequence: TGTGCCAGCAGCTCGGGACTTCCCCCCTCCTACAATGAGCAGTTCTTC.

This clonotype was seen ten or more times. The chain couples TRBV6-5 to TRBJ2-3, with 15 positions matching TRBD2. The CDR3 sequence is 20 residues long. Germline V CDR1 and CDR2: MNHEY, SVGAGI. The V segment lost 4 bases and the J segment 0 bases; nucleotides outside the gene matches: 11. Here the CDR3 reads CASSSFPGTSGGTSTDTQYF. CDR3 nucleotide sequence: TGTGCCAGCAGTTCCTTCCCGGGGACTAGCGGGGGGACTAGCACAGATACGCAGTATTTT.

The gene calls are TRBV3-1 and TRBJ2-1; no clear D. Germline CDR1 LGHDT, CDR2 YNNKEL (reference sequence). V dropped 0 bases and J dropped 10 bases, with 7 bases sitting between them. The CDR3 covers 12 residues. The CDR3 DNA follows: TGTGCCAGCAGCCAAGAGGGATGCGAGCAGTTCTTC. Protein: CASSQEGCEQFF.

This chain uses TRBV3-1 with TRBJ1-1; D not certain. This CDR3 spans 15 amino acids. The V gene's germline CDR1 is LGHDT and CDR2 YNNKEL (reference sequence). The V end lost 0 bases, the J end lost 4 bases, and 12 bases lay between the germline ends. CDR3 protein: CASSQERQMSTEAFF. CDR3 DNA sequence: TGTGCCAGCAGCCAAGAACGCCAGATGAGCACTGAAGCTTTCTTT.

This clonotype was recorded at least ten times. The genes are TRBV7-8 and TRBJ2-1; D perhaps matches TRBD2 (8 bases). The V end lost 6 bases, the J end lost 10 bases, and 22 bases lay between the germline ends. CDR1 is SGHVS, CDR2 FQNEAQ, per germline. The CDR3 sequence is 15 residues long. CDR3 protein: CASRVKEGAGGEQFF. In DNA form, the CDR3 reads TGTGCCAGCAGAGTAAAAGAGGGGGCGGGGGGCGAGCAGTTCTTC.

This clonotype was observed at least ten times. The chain recombines TRBV12-3 or TRBV12-4 with TRBJ2-5; 8 positions agree with TRBD2. CDR3 size: 14 residues. Trimming at V came to 6 bases and at J to 7 bases, leaving 10 bases not matched to a gene. CDR3 loop: CASSYDSGEGTQYF. CDR3 coding DNA: TGTGCCAGCAGCTACGATAGCGGGGAGGGGACCCAGTACTTC.

In the case of this clonotype: It may be a read error: a sequence one base away is much more abundant. This chain's CDR3 is CASSLSLRDEQFF. In DNA, the CDR3 is TGTGCCAGCAGTTTGTCCCTACGAGATGAGCAGTTCTTC. V and J are TRBV12-3 or TRBV12-4 and TRBJ2-1; D unresolved. This CDR3 comprises 13 residues. The V end lost 3 bases, the J end lost 8 bases, and 11 bases lay between the germline ends.

Only a few counts were recorded for this clonotype. A much larger clone lies a single base off, so this may be a read error. This sequence joins TRBV7-2 and TRBJ2-7, with a possible D match to TRBD2 (7 bases). V lost 1 base, J lost 3 bases, and 16 bases lay in between. Germline assignment: CDR1 SGHTA and CDR2 FQGNSA. The CDR3 sequence is 16 residues long. CDR3 sequence: CASSLVLGGALYEQYF. In DNA form, the CDR3 reads TGTGCCAGCAGCTTAGTCTTGGGGGGGGCCCTCTACGAGCAGTACTTC.

This clonotype was picked up many times. This chain links TRBV7-9 with TRBJ1-2; D uncertain. V was cut by 1 base and J by 6 bases, with 12 bases left in between. CDR3 size: 14 residues. In germline, CDR1 is SEHNR, CDR2 FQNEAQ (reference sequence). The CDR3 spells CASSLGYIGDGYTF. CDR3 DNA sequence: TGTGCCAGCAGCTTAGGCTATATTGGGGATGGCTACACCTTC.

V and J are TRBV20-1 and TRBJ1-6; D is perhaps TRBD1 (5 bases). In germline, CDR1 is DFQATT, CDR2 SNEGSKA (reference sequence). This CDR3 is built from 13 residues. V was clipped by 7 bases and J by 8 bases, with 15 bases between them. The CDR3: CSVSGAVDSPLHF. CDR3 nucleotide sequence: TGCAGTGTATCCGGGGCGGTGGATTCACCCCTCCACTTT.

The chain combines TRBV2 with TRBJ2-7, with no clear D. Trimming took 0 bases from V and 5 from J, leaving 2 bases between them. CDR3 length: 11 residues. Germline lookup yields CDR1 SNHLY and CDR2 FYNNEI. The CDR3 loop reads CASSEAHEQYF. Written as DNA, the CDR3 is TGTGCCAGCAGTGAAGCCCACGAGCAGTACTTC.

As regards this clonotype: One base away lies a much larger clone, so this may be a sequencing read error. The chain is built from TRBV5-1 and TRBJ2-1; TRBD1 is a possible D gene (6 bases). Germline V CDR1 and CDR2: SGHRS, YFSETQ. There are 15 residues in the CDR3. V gave up 2 bases and J gave up 2 bases, with 11 bases separating them. The CDR3 sequence: CASSFVRGAYNEQFF. The CDR3 DNA reads TGCGCCAGCAGCTTTGTCAGGGGAGCCTACAATGAGCAGTTCTTC.

V usage is TRBV24-1 and J usage is TRBJ2-3; D unclear. Trimming pared 2 bases from V and 5 bases from J, leaving 16 bases between. The length of the CDR3 is 16 residues. The germline V gene has CDR1 KGHDR and CDR2 SFDVKD. CDR3 region: CATSDSWANAGDTQYF. CDR3 in DNA: TGTGCCACCAGTGATTCGTGGGCCAATGCTGGAGATACGCAGTATTTT.

The genes are TRBV6-1 and TRBJ2-1; D possibly corresponds to TRBD1 (5 bases). Germline values: CDR1 MNHNS, CDR2 SASEGT. This CDR3 contains 19 residues. V gave up 7 bases and J gave up 7 bases, with 32 bases separating them. The CDR3 region is CASTLRQGSLRILGNEQFF. In DNA, the CDR3 is TGTGCCAGCACCCTCCGGCAGGGTAGCCTGAGAATTCTGGGGAATGAGCAGTTCTTC.

The chain links TRBV7-2 to TRBJ1-5; the D gene is possibly TRBD1 (6 bases). This CDR3 has 15 amino acids. The V end lost 5 bases, the J end lost 0 bases, and 11 bases lay between the germline ends. From germline, CDR1 is SGHTA and CDR2 FQGNSA. As DNA, the CDR3 is TGTGCCAGCAGCACTGGACAGTATAGCAATCAGCCCCAGCATTTT. It encodes CASSTGQYSNQPQHF.

On this clonotype: Possible read error: a much larger clone is one base away. The V gene is TRBV12-3 or TRBV12-4, the J gene TRBJ2-3; D is possibly TRBD1 or TRBD2 (5 bases each). The CDR3 has 15 residues. The CDR3 DNA sequence: TGTGCCAGCAGTTCTGTGGGGGTGAGCACAGATGCGCAGTATTTT. This codes for CASSSVGVSTDAQYF.

This clonotype occurred a few times. The chain is built from TRBV15 and TRBJ2-2; either TRBD1 or TRBD2 may fit D (5 bases each). Trimming removed 0 bases at V and 6 bases at J, with 14 bases between. Germline V gives CDR1 LNHNV, CDR2 YYDKDF (reference sequence). The CDR3 covers 16 residues. CDR3 bases: TGTGCCACCAGCAGAGATCTGGGCCGGGGCGCCGGGGAGCTGTTTTTT. Amino acids: CATSRDLGRGAGELFF.

This clonotype was picked up a small number of times. The V gene is TRBV4-2, the J gene TRBJ1-5, with 11 bases aligning to TRBD1. Losses at the gene ends were 1 base for V and 6 bases for J; bases not matched to a gene: 5. Germline lookup yields CDR1 LGHNA and CDR2 YNFKEQ. CDR3 length: 16 amino acids. Here the CDR3 DNA reads TGTGCCAGCAGCCAAGTTCCGGGACAGGGGGGTCAGCCCCAGCATTTT. It specifies CASSQVPGQGGQPQHF.

This clonotype was observed many times. The gene calls are TRBV7-2 and TRBJ2-3; D is perhaps TRBD2 (5 bases). Trimming removed 0 bases from V and 4 bases from J, with 11 bases in between. The CDR3 sequence is 15 residues long. Germline V gene data show CDR1 as SGHTA and CDR2 as FQGNSA. Here the CDR3 DNA reads TGTGCCAGCAGCTTAGCGGTCGGGGTGGCAGATACGCAGTATTTT. This codes for CASSLAVGVADTQYF.

This clonotype showed up many times. The chain couples TRBV5-1 to TRBJ2-1; 8 bases are shared with TRBD2. With V trimmed by 0 bases and J by 0 bases, 11 bases remained unmatched. The CDR3 length is 19 residues. Germline CDR1 SGHRS, CDR2 YFSETQ. The CDR3 DNA follows: TGCGCCAGCAGCTTGGGGTCGGGGGGGATAATGAGCTCCTACAATGAGCAGTTCTTC. It yields the protein CASSLGSGGIMSSYNEQFF.

This clonotype was counted at least ten times. The J gene is TRBJ1-5, the V gene TRBV3-1; possible D gene TRBD1, 6 bases. V was shortened by 0 bases and J by 5 bases, with 11 bases between the two germline ends. CDR3 length: 15 amino acids. Germline V gene data show CDR1 as LGHDT and CDR2 as YNNKEL (reference sequence). The CDR3 is CASSQDLGGDQPQHF. In DNA, the CDR3 is TGTGCCAGCAGCCAAGATCTAGGGGGGGATCAGCCCCAGCATTTT.

This clonotype appeared a few times. The chain carries TRBV2 and TRBJ1-1, with D tentatively TRBD1 (5 bases). Germline CDR1 is SNHLY and CDR2 is FYNNEI. V was trimmed by 10 bases and J by 10 bases, leaving 16 bases between them. The CDR3 length is 11 residues. Written as DNA, the CDR3 is TGTGCCACCCCTGGGGGTTTAGGAGCTTTCTTT. Its translation: CATPGGLGAFF. The full variable domain, its missing parts supplied by reference TRBV2 and TRBJ1-1, is EPEVTQTPSHQVTQMGQEVILRCVPISNHLYFYWYRQILGQKVEFLVSFYNNEISEKSEIFDDQFSVERPDGSNFTLKIRSTKLEDSAMYFCATPGGLGAFFGQGTRLTVV.